The T cell receptor beta chain under discussion was sequenced for a study of T cell repertoires in cytomegalovirus infection. The V end lost 5 bases, the J end lost 8 bases, and 18 bases lay between the germline ends. This CDR3 region has 15 residues. A single record per CDR3 protein comes from TCRdb applying MiXCR to the reads. Here the sample spans roughly 320,000 distinct CDR3 sequences, around 10% being singletons. The chain has TRBV12-3 or TRBV12-4 and TRBJ1-4; D remains unclear. Sequencing was done on a sample of PBMCs. This clonotype originated in a human donor in good health (CMV status not recorded). Some clones in this sample may be carry-over from other donors' samples. The CDR3 DNA is TGTGCCAGCAGTCCCCGGACCTCTCGTAGGGAAAAACTGTTTTTT. It specifies CASSPRTSRREKLFF.